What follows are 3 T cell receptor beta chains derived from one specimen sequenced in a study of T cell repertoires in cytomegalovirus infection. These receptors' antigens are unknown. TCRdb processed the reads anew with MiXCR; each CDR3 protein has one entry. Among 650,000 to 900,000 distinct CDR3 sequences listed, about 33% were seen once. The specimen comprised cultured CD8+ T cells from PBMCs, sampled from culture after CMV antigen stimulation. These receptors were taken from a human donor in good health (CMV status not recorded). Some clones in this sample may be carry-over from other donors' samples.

CDR3 sequence (DNA): TGTGCCACCAGTGACCGCGAGCCGCCCAGTGAGCAGTTCTTC. It yields the protein CATSDREPPSEQFF. The rearrangement uses TRBV24-1 and TRBJ2-1; D not resolved. This CDR3 spans 14 amino acids. V was trimmed by 4 bases and J by 9 bases, leaving 15 bases between them. Germline CDR1 is KGHDR and CDR2 is SFDVKD.

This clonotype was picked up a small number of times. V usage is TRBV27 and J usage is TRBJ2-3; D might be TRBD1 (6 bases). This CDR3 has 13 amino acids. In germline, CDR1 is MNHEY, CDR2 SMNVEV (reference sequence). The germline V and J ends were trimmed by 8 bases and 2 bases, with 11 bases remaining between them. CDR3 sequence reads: CASGTLTTDTQYF. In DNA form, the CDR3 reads TGTGCCAGCGGGACACTGACCACAGATACGCAGTATTTT.

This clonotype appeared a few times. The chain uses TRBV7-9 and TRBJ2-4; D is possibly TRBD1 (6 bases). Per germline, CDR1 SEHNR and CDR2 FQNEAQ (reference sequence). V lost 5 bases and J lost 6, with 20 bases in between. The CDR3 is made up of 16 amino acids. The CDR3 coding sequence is TGTGCCAGCAGCACCCCACAGGGCGCGTCTCGAAACATTCAGTACTTC. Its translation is CASSTPQGASRNIQYF.